This T cell receptor beta chain was retrieved from a study of OX40 agonist ivuxolimab in advanced cancers. Looking at the study overall: Patients were dosed with the agonistic anti-OX40 (CD134) antibody ivuxolimab. Across the patients, intravenous ivuxolimab was delivered every 2 weeks at 0.01 to 10 mg/kg. Cohort: approximately 79% men, mean age approximately 64, aged roughly 23 to 90. General study findings and limits: Compared with CD4+, CD8+ T cells on average had more expanded clones.

Assay: immunoSEQ multiplex PCR; the TCRdb copy retains only in-frame clones and omits some. The sample lists roughly 56,000 clones, about 88% occurring once. V dropped 0 bases and J dropped 0 bases, with 9 bases sitting between them. The CDR3 consists of 14 residues. Germline V gene lookup returns CDR1 GTSNPN and CDR2 SVGIG (reference sequence). A single count supports this clone. What it binds is unknown. The rearrangement uses TRBV30 and TRBJ2-7; D may be TRBD1 or TRBD2 (6 bases each). The TCR comes from an adult with an advanced solid tumor such as melanoma, head and neck, liver or kidney cancer. Sequencing was performed on CD4+ or CD8+ T cells sorted from blood, taken in a trial of the OX40 agonist ivuxolimab. The CDR3 nucleotides are TGTGCCTGGAGTGTAGGGGGGATCTCCTACGAGCAGTACTTC. Amino acid sequence: CAWSVGGISYEQYF.